These T cell receptor beta chains were read from a single sample in a study of OX40 agonist ivuxolimab in advanced cancers. Only in-frame clones appear in the TCRdb table, and some are missing; sequencing was by immunoSEQ multiplex PCR. The sample shows 45,000 to 60,000 clones, around nine tenths of them seen only once. Sequenced here: CD4+ or CD8+ T cells sorted from blood, sampled in a trial of the OX40 agonist ivuxolimab. The receptors were gathered from an adult with an advanced solid tumor such as melanoma, head and neck, liver or kidney cancer. Both conserved end residues are trimmed from each CDR3.

V	J	CDR3
TRBV27	TRBJ1-2	ASSRGGYGYT
TRBV7-2	TRBJ2-1	ASSFGTEQF
TRBV4-3	TRBJ2-1	ASSQGTEQF
TRBV27	TRBJ1-1	ASSLTQGGTEAF
TRBV7-3	TRBJ1-2	ASSLEGGAYGYT
TRBV5-1	TRBJ1-1	ASRLYLSMNTEAF
TRBV27	TRBJ2-1	ASSPYSGVSYNEQF
TRBV19	TRBJ1-1	ASSIFSGNTEAF
TRBV11-1	TRBJ1-2	ASSWRSDYGYT
TRBV11-3	TRBJ2-2	ASSLMESAGELF
TRBV19	TRBJ1-1	ASRERTAPNTEAF
TRBV27	TRBJ2-7	ASSVGTGVEQY
TRBV7-6	TRBJ2-3	ASSLGPGTDTQY
TRBV9	TRBJ1-1	ASRPTGNTEAF
TRBV14	TRBJ1-2	ASSQDLVDWNYGYT
TRBV19	TRBJ2-3	ASSFRDYAHTDTQY
TRBV5-1	TRBJ1-1	ASSSWGQGTEAF
TRBV15	TRBJ2-7	ATSSWGFGGAYEQY
TRBV13	TRBJ1-4	ASSLVGGANEKLF
TRBV12-5	TRBJ1-4	ASGLPGDRVFGEKLF
TRBV27	TRBJ1-1	ASSLKGPGTEAF
TRBV9	TRBJ2-7	ASSAFGGGGYEQY
TRBV9	TRBJ2-5	ASSVEGGGPLETQY
TRBV10-2	TRBJ2-3	ASSDLAGMDTQY
TRBV2	TRBJ1-1	ASVRTGGTLNTEAF
TRBV6-1	TRBJ2-1	ASSVAAISYNEQF
TRBV30	TRBJ2-1	AWSVRGAYNEQF
TRBV7-9	TRBJ1-4	ASSANEKLF
TRBV19	TRBJ1-4	ASSRIGIGNEKLF
TRBV25-1	TRBJ2-7	ASSAPLQGRPYEQY
TRBV19	TRBJ1-1	ARKPGTGGENTEAF
TRBV6-5	TRBJ2-5	ASSYSPQGEETQY
TRBV4-3	TRBJ2-2	ASSPKVAGAGELF
TRBV7-9	TRBJ2-1	ASSPVTSGGYNEQF
TRBV4-3	TRBJ2-5	ASSQGSVWRLAGQETQY
TRBV11-2	TRBJ1-3	ASTLGTAPGNTIY
TRBV2	TRBJ1-2	ASSPGTGTNYGYT
TRBV19	TRBJ1-1	ASSYDSREAF
TRBV18	TRBJ1-2	ASSPPGSTNYGYT
TRBV5-1	TRBJ2-2	ASSPTGFGGSTGELF
TRBV4-3	TRBJ2-5	ASSQDGVDLAETQY
TRBV7-9	TRBJ2-7	ASSIPGESYEQY
TRBV27	TRBJ1-6	ASSPKMGRPLH
TRBV7-9	TRBJ2-7	ASSYLPGTGAYEQY
TRBV7-9	TRBJ2-1	ASSSGWGSYNEQF
TRBV5-4	TRBJ1-2	ASSLWDANYGYT
TRBV10-3	TRBJ2-2	AISSGTSGRSGELF
TRBV4-1	TRBJ1-5	ASSQNRAAISPQH
TRBV4-1	TRBJ2-7	ASSHTGGRYEQY
TRBV7-9	TRBJ1-2	ASSSGQDGYT
TRBV5-4	TRBJ1-2	ASSVTQGYGYT
TRBV18	TRBJ2-5	ASSPAGQGASETQY
TRBV9	TRBJ1-2	ASSVGRGTHGYT
TRBV6-5	TRBJ2-5	ASSSTGIGTEETQY
TRBV6-6	TRBJ1-1	ASEGNTEAF
TRBV29-1	TRBJ2-7	SATGLGNSYEQY
TRBV15	TRBJ2-2	ATSRSLDRIYTGELF